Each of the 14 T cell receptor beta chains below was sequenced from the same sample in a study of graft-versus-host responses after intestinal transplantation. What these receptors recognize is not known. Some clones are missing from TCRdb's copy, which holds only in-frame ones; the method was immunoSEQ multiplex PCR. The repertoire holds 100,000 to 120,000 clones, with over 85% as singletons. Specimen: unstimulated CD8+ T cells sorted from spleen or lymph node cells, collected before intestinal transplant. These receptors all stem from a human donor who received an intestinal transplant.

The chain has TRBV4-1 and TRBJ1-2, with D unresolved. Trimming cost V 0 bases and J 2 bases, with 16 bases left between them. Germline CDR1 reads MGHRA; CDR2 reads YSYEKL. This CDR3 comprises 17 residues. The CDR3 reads CASSQDLGGDWNYGYTF. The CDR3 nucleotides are TGCGCCAGCAGCCAAGATCTGGGCGGGGATTGGAACTATGGCTACACCTTC.

For the CDR3, the DNA is TGTGCCAGCAGTTACGGTATACAGGGATTCACCGGGGAGCTGTTTTTT. Translated: CASSYGIQGFTGELFF. The chain joins TRBV6-5 to TRBJ2-2; the D gene is possibly TRBD1 (6 bases). The germline CDR1 and CDR2 sequences are MNHEY and SVGAGI. This CDR3 is 16 amino acids long. Between the trimmed V and J ends, which lost 2 bases and 4 bases, there was a span of 14 bases.

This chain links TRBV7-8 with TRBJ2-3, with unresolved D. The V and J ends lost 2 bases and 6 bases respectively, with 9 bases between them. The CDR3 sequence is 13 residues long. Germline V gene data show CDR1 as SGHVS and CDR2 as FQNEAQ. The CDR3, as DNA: TGTGCCAGCAGCTTAATTCCCGGGGATACGCAGTATTTT. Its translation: CASSLIPGDTQYF. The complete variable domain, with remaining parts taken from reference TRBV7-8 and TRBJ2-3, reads GAGVSQSPRYKVAKRGQDVALRCDPISGHVSLFWYQQALGQGPEFLTYFQNEAQLDKSGLPSDRFFAERPEGSVSTLKIQRTQQEDSAVYLCASSLIPGDTQYFGPGTRLTVL.

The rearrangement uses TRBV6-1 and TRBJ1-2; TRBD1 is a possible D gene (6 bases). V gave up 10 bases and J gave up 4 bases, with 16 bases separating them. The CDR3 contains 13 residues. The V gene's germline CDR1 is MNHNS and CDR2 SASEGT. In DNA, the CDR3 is TGTGCCACCCGGGGACACCTGTTCTATGGCTACACCTTC. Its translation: CATRGHLFYGYTF.

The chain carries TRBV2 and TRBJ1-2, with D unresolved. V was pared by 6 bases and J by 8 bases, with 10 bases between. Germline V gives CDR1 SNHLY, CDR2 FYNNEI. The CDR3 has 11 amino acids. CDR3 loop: CASSSGRGYTF. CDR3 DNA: TGTGCCAGCAGCTCAGGTCGGGGCTACACCTTC.

CDR3 sequence (DNA): TGTGCCACCAGCAGTGTACAGGGGGTTAATCAGCCCCAGCATTTT. Protein product: CATSSVQGVNQPQHF. This rearrangement joins TRBV15 to TRBJ1-5, with 8 nucleotides matching TRBD1. Germline assignment: CDR1 LNHNV and CDR2 YYDKDF (reference sequence). Germline trimming cut 3 bases from V and 4 bases from J; bases unmatched to any gene: 5. The CDR3 has 15 amino acids.

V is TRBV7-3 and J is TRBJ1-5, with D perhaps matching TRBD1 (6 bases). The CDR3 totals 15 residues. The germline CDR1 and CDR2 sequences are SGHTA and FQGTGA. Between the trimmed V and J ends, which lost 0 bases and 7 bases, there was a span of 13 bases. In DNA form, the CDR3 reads TGTGCCAGCAGCTTAACGGGGGGGCGCGGGCAGCCCCAGCATTTT. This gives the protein CASSLTGGRGQPQHF. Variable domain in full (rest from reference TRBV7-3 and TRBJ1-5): GAGVSQTPSNKVTEKGKYVELRCDPISGHTALYWYRQSLGQGPEFLIYFQGTGAADDSGLPNDRFFAVRPEGSVSTLKIQRTERGDSAVYLCASSLTGGRGQPQHFGDGTRLSIL.

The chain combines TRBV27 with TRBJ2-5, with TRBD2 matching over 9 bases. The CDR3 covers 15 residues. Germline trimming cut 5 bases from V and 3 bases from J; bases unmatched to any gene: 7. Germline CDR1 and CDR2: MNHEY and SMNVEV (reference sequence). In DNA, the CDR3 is TGTGCCAGCAGTCAACTTAGCGGGGGAGAAGAGACCCAGTACTTC. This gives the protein CASSQLSGGEETQYF.

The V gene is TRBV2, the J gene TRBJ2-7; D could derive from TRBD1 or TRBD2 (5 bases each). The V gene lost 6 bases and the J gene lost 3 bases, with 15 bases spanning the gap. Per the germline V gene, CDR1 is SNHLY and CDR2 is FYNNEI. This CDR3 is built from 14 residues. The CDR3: CASSDRDGHYEQYF. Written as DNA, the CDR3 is TGTGCCAGCAGCGACCGGGACGGACACTACGAGCAGTACTTC.

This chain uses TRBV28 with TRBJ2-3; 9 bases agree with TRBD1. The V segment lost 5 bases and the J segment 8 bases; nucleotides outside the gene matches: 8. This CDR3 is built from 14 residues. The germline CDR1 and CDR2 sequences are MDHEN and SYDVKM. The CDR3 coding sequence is TGTGCCAGCAGTCGTGGACAGGGGCCCCCTACGCAGTATTTT. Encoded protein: CASSRGQGPPTQYF.

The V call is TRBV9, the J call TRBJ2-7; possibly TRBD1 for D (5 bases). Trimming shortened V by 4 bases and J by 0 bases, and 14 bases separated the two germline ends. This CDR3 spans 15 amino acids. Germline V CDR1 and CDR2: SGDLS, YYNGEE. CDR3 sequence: CASSPDSRLSYEQYF. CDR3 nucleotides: TGTGCCAGCAGCCCAGACAGTCGGCTCTCCTACGAGCAGTACTTC.

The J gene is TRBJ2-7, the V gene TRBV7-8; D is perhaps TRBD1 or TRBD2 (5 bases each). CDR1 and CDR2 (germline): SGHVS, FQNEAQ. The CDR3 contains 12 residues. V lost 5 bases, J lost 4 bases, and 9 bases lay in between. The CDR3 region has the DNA TGTGCCAGCAGCCCCGGGGCTTACGAGCAGTACTTC. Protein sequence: CASSPGAYEQYF.

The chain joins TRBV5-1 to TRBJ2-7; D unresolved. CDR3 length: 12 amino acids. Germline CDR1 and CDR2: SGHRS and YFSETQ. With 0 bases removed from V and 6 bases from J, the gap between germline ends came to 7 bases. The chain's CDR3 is CASSLETPEQYF. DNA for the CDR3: TGCGCCAGCAGCTTGGAAACCCCCGAGCAGTACTTC.

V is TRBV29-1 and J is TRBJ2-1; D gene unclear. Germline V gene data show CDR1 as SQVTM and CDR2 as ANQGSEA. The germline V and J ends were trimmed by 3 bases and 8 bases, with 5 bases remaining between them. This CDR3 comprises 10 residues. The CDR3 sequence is CSVDGHEQFF. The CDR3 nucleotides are TGCAGCGTTGATGGTCATGAGCAGTTCTTC.